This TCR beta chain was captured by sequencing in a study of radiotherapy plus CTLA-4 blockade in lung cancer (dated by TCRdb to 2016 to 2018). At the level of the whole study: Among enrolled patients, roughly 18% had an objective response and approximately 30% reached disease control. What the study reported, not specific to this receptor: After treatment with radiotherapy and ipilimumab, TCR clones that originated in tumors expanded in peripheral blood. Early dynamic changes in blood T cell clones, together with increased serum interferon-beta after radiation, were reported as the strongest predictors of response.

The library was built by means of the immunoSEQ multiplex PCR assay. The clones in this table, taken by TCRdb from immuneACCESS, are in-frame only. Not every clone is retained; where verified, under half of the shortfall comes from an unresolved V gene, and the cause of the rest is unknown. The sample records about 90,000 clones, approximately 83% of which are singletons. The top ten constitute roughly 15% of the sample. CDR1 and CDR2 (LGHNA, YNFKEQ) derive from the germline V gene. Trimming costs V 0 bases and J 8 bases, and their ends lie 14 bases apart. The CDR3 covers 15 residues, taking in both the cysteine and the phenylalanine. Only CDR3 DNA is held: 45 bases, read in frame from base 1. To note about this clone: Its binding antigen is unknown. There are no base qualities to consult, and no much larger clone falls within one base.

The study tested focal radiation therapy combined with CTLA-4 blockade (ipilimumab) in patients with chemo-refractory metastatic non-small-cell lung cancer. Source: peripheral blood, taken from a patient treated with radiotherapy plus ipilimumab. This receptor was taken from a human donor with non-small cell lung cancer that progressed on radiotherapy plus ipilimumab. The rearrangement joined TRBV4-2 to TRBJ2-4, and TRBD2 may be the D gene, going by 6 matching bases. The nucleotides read TGTGCCAGCAGCCAAGAGTCCGGGAGTAAGTACATTCAGTACTTC. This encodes CASSQESGSKYIQYF.